This TCR beta chain was sequenced in a study of identical twins. TCRdb redid the calling of the 5' RACE reads with MiXCR, one entry per CDR3 protein. Among approximately 700,000 distinct CDR3 sequences listed, around a sixth were seen once. This clonotype was counted a few times. This same sample was also taken into another study, of T cells expressing NK-cell markers.

The clonotype was recovered from a woman between 18 and 29 years old in good health. The sequenced sample was PBMCs.

Here the CDR3 DNA reads TGTGCCAGCAGCTTAACTTTCCAGTGGCAGGGGGTTCGGGAGCAGTTCTTC. As protein: CASSLTFQWQGVREQFF. The genes are TRBV7-8 and TRBJ2-1, with 7 bases lining up with TRBD1. After removal of 2 bases from V and 10 bases from J, the junction contained 17 bases not matched to a gene. From germline, CDR1 is SGHVS and CDR2 FQNEAQ. CDR3 length equals 17 residues.